These 11 T cell receptor beta chains came from one sample sequenced in a study of blood T cell repertoires in COVID-19. Sequenced by immunoSEQ multiplex PCR; TCRdb stores in-frame clones only, minus some. The repertoire holds roughly 270,000 clones, 85% seen once, with about 2.7% in the top ten. Specimen: PBMCs or T cells enriched from blood (not recorded which). Receptors were obtained from a woman aged 45 to 65 who had recovered from COVID-19.

The chain joins TRBV5-4 to TRBJ2-3, with TRBD1 identical over 8 bases. The trim removed 3 bases at V and 2 bases at J, leaving 5 bases unmatched. This CDR3 is built from 15 residues. Germline V gives CDR1 SGHNT, CDR2 YYREEE (reference sequence). CDR3 sequence reads: CASSSTGDVTDTQYF. The CDR3, as DNA: TGTGCCAGCAGCTCGACAGGGGATGTCACAGATACGCAGTATTTT.

The rearrangement uses TRBV12-3 or TRBV12-4 and TRBJ1-6; D possibly corresponds to TRBD1 (6 bases). CDR3 length equals 13 residues. The V end lost 5 bases, the J end lost 7 bases, and 9 bases lay between the germline ends. CDR3 sequence: CASSRTANSPLHF. CDR3 coding DNA: TGTGCCAGCAGTCGGACAGCCAATTCACCCCTCCACTTT.

The gene calls are TRBV6-5 and TRBJ1-5, with D maybe TRBD1 (6 bases). Germline V gene lookup returns CDR1 MNHEY and CDR2 SVGAGI. V was pared by 6 bases and J by 4 bases, with 13 bases between. The CDR3 is 14 residues long. This CDR3 reads CASSPGRGNQPQHF. DNA of the CDR3: TGTGCCAGCAGCCCGGGCAGGGGAAATCAGCCCCAGCATTTT.

The chain employs TRBV28 and TRBJ1-5; D gene ambiguous. The V gene lost 5 bases and the J gene lost 0 bases, with 14 bases spanning the gap. The CDR3 extends over 16 amino acids. From germline, CDR1 is MDHEN and CDR2 SYDVKM. The CDR3 bases are TGTGCCAGCAGTCCCAGGTCTTTTTATAGCAATCAGCCCCAGCATTTT. Translated, it gives CASSPRSFYSNQPQHF.

The J gene is TRBJ1-2, the V gene TRBV30; no firm D call. CDR3 length: 13 amino acids. In germline, CDR1 is GTSNPN, CDR2 SVGIG (reference sequence). V was pared by 2 bases and J by 7 bases, with 14 bases between. The CDR3 sequence: CAWSSALVFGYTF. CDR3 nucleotide sequence: TGTGCCTGGAGTTCCGCGTTGGTCTTTGGCTACACCTTC.

The chain is built from TRBV5-1 and TRBJ2-7; the match to TRBD1 covers 9 bases. There are 13 residues in the CDR3. The V and J ends lost 0 bases and 6 bases, in that order; junction bases with no gene match: 1. Per germline, CDR1 SGHRS and CDR2 YFSETQ. The CDR3 sequence: CASSLGQGGEQYF. DNA for the CDR3: TGCGCCAGCAGCTTGGGACAGGGGGGCGAGCAGTACTTC.

The table lists this clone with a count of one. This chain connects TRBV3-1 (or the pseudogene TRBV3-2) to TRBJ2-7; 12 bases are a match to TRBD2. This CDR3 is built from 16 residues. Losses at the gene ends were 4 bases for V and 6 bases for J; bases not matched to a gene: 10. Looked up from germline, CDR1 is LGHDT and CDR2 is YNNKEL (reference sequence). The CDR3 is CASSPRTSGVFGEQYF. In DNA, the CDR3 is TGTGCCAGCAGCCCGCGGACTAGCGGGGTTTTCGGCGAGCAGTACTTC.

The rearrangement links TRBV19 to TRBJ2-1, with a tentative D call TRBD2 (7 bases). Germline CDR1 reads LNHDA; CDR2 reads SQIVND (reference sequence). This CDR3 has 16 residues. Trimming left V 3 bases short and J 4 bases short, with 16 bases between. This CDR3 is CASSMGGGAQYNEQFF. CDR3 sequence (DNA): TGTGCCAGTAGTATGGGAGGGGGGGCACAATACAATGAGCAGTTCTTC.

The chain couples TRBV7-2 to TRBJ2-1; D perhaps matches TRBD2 (5 bases). Deletions cut 6 bases from V and 1 base from J, with 13 bases between. Germline CDR1 is SGHTA and CDR2 is FQGNSA. The CDR3 extends over 15 amino acids. The CDR3 sequence is CASSPDWTSYNEQFF. The CDR3 DNA reads TGTGCCAGCAGTCCCGACTGGACTTCCTACAATGAGCAGTTCTTC.

V usage is TRBV19 and J usage is TRBJ1-6; the match to TRBD1 covers 7 bases. Losses at the gene ends were 4 bases for V and 6 bases for J; bases not matched to a gene: 9. The CDR3 spans 16 residues. Germline values: CDR1 LNHDA, CDR2 SQIVND (reference sequence). This CDR3 reads CASSRTPGQSNSPLHF. For the CDR3, the DNA is TGTGCCAGTAGTAGAACACCGGGACAGTCTAATTCACCCCTCCACTTT.

The chain recombines TRBV7-2 with TRBJ2-2, with 8 bases that match TRBD2. This CDR3 has 14 residues. The J segment lost 6 bases and the V segment lost 4 bases, leaving 4 bases of the junction unmatched. In germline, CDR1 is SGHTA, CDR2 FQGNSA. The CDR3 loop reads CASSSRTSPGELFF. As DNA, the CDR3 is TGTGCCAGCAGCTCGCGGACTAGCCCCGGGGAGCTGTTTTTT.